Shown below are 7 T cell receptor beta chains from a single sample sequenced in a study of T cell responses to AZD1222 COVID-19 vaccine. Repertoires were generated with immunoSEQ multiplex PCR, while TCRdb's copy carries only in-frame clones and drops some. The repertoire consists of 150,000 to 200,000 clones, with roughly 94% occurring once and the leading ten covering approximately 0.69%. This specimen consisted of peripheral blood, obtained on day 0 of AZD1222 vaccination. Receptors originate from an adult in good health.

The V and J genes are TRBV19 and TRBJ1-5, with D maybe TRBD1 (6 bases). The CDR3 loop spans 15 amino acids. V was clipped by 5 bases and J by 4 bases, with 15 bases between them. The germline gives CDR1 LNHDA, CDR2 SQIVND (reference sequence). The CDR3 region has the DNA TGTGCCAGTAGTTTTCAAACAGGGTCTAATCAGCCCCAGCATTTT. Translated, it gives CASSFQTGSNQPQHF.

In DNA, the CDR3 is TGTGCCAGCAGCTTGGAGAAGGGGACTAGCGGGAGGAGGGCAGATACGCAGTATTTT. This sequence encodes CASSLEKGTSGRRADTQYF. The rearrangement uses TRBV5-8 and TRBJ2-3; TRBD2 matches 15 bases. The CDR3 runs 19 residues. Trimming at V came to 0 bases and at J to 4 bases, leaving 9 bases not matched to a gene. Germline V gene sequence: CDR1 SGHTS, CDR2 YDEGEE.

The rearrangement links TRBV28 to TRBJ1-4; 7 bases line up with TRBD1. Germline CDR1 and CDR2: MDHEN and SYDVKM. V shed 7 bases and J 7 bases; nucleotides not matched to a gene: 9. The CDR3 is 14 residues long. CDR3 sequence: CASKTAGGGEKLFF. In nucleotides, the CDR3 is TGTGCCAGCAAAACTGCAGGGGGGGGTGAAAAACTGTTTTTT.

This chain links TRBV12-3 or TRBV12-4 with TRBJ2-1; D remains ambiguous. Trimming took 4 bases from V and 8 from J, leaving 12 bases between them. The CDR3 spans 13 residues. The chain's CDR3 is CASSSLTSDEQFF. Here the CDR3 DNA reads TGTGCCAGCAGTTCTTTAACCAGCGATGAGCAGTTCTTC.

This chain connects TRBV6-2 or TRBV6-3 to TRBJ1-5, with a tentative D call TRBD1 (6 bases). The CDR3 contains 15 residues. V shed 2 bases and J shed 3 bases, with 11 bases lying between them. Germline CDR1 and CDR2: MNHEY and SVGEGT. CDR3 loop: CASSYVQGLNQPQHF. CDR3 DNA sequence: TGTGCCAGCAGTTACGTACAGGGCCTCAATCAGCCCCAGCATTTT.

This clone was seen a handful of times. This CDR3 is CATSTSGSTSYEQYF. Here the CDR3 DNA reads TGTGCCACCAGTACTAGCGGGAGCACATCCTACGAGCAGTACTTC. This rearrangement joins TRBV15 to TRBJ2-7, with 11 bases lining up with TRBD2. Looked up from germline, CDR1 is LNHNV and CDR2 is YYDKDF (reference sequence). Germline trimming cut 6 bases from V and 1 base from J; bases unmatched to any gene: 5. The CDR3 length is 15 residues.

The chain joins TRBV5-4 to TRBJ1-6, with unresolved D. This CDR3 contains 13 residues. The V and J ends lost 1 base and 5 bases respectively, with 4 bases between them. Germline CDR1 is SGHNT and CDR2 is YYREEE (reference sequence). This chain's CDR3 is CASSLMDNSPLHF. CDR3 coding DNA: TGTGCCAGCAGCTTGATGGATAATTCACCCCTCCACTTT.